The 32 T cell receptor beta chains given below trace back to one sample, sequenced in a study of blood T cell repertoires in COVID-19. Sequencing used immunoSEQ multiplex PCR; TCRdb keeps in-frame clones, though not all of them. Of roughly 60,000 clones listed, approximately 85% were seen once; the top ten hold about 17%. The sample consisted of peripheral blood. Source of these receptors: a human donor in a cohort sampled during active COVID-19.

The DNA of the CDR3 is TGCGCCAGCAGCTGGGGACAGGGGGGTCAGCCCCAGCATTTT. It codes for CASSWGQGGQPQHF. The chain links TRBV4-3 to TRBJ1-5, with 11 nucleotides matching TRBD1. This CDR3 region has 14 residues. Germline V gene data show CDR1 as LGHNA and CDR2 as YSLEER. J was trimmed by 6 bases and V by 5 bases; bases with no gene match: 3.

This clone was seen more than once but under ten times. V and J are TRBV19 and TRBJ2-5; 12 nucleotides align to TRBD2. V lost 5 bases, J lost 4 bases, and 8 bases stayed unmatched. CDR1 LNHDA and CDR2 SQIVND come from the germline V gene (reference sequence). This CDR3 has 16 amino acids. DNA for the CDR3: TGTGCCAGTAGTCACCGGACTAGCGGGGAAGGAGAGACCCAGTACTTC. This encodes CASSHRTSGEGETQYF.

The gene calls are TRBV6-5 and TRBJ2-5; TRBD1 matches at 7 bases. Trimming removed 6 bases from V and 4 bases from J; junction bases left unmatched: 5. Germline V CDR1 and CDR2: MNHEY, SVGAGI. This CDR3 has 13 amino acids. CDR3 residues: CASRRGLGETQYF. The CDR3 DNA is TGTGCCAGCAGAAGGGGGCTCGGAGAGACCCAGTACTTC.

The chain links TRBV4-3 to TRBJ1-4, with 7 bases fitting TRBD1. The germline V gene has CDR1 LGHNA and CDR2 YSLEER. Germline trimming cut 0 bases from V and 3 bases from J; bases unmatched to any gene: 10. The CDR3 contains 18 residues. Here the CDR3 DNA reads TGCGCCAGCAGCCAAGATAGGGGGGACAGAGTCCCTAATGAAAAACTGTTTTTT. Translating gives CASSQDRGDRVPNEKLFF.

The chain has TRBV5-1 and TRBJ1-1; TRBD1 is a possible D gene (5 bases). The CDR3 is 16 amino acids. Germline V gene sequence: CDR1 SGHRS, CDR2 YFSETQ. Trimming took off 0 bases at V and 3 bases at J, with 15 bases between the two ends. DNA for the CDR3: TGCGCCAGCAGCTTGGGCAACAGGTTTGTTGACACTGAAGCTTTCTTT. This translates into CASSLGNRFVDTEAFF.

The rearrangement uses TRBV6-5 and TRBJ2-3; D possibly corresponds to TRBD1 (7 bases). V was pared by 8 bases and J by 0 bases, with 15 bases between. The germline V gene has CDR1 MNHEY and CDR2 SVGAGI. The CDR3 runs to 15 residues. CDR3 amino acids: CASAPTGTSTDTQYF. DNA for the CDR3: TGTGCCAGCGCCCCGACAGGGACTAGCACAGATACGCAGTATTTT.

The chain carries TRBV6-1 and TRBJ2-4, with TRBD2 matching 7 bases. The CDR3 contains 14 residues. Losses at the gene ends were 3 bases for V and 6 bases for J; bases not matched to a gene: 5. Germline CDR1 is MNHNS and CDR2 is SASEGT. CDR3 coding DNA: TGTGCCAGCAGTGAGCCCGGGGGGAGAAACATTCAGTACTTC. Protein: CASSEPGGRNIQYF.

This chain links TRBV24-1 with TRBJ2-5; D is perhaps TRBD1 (6 bases). The CDR3 loop spans 15 amino acids. CDR1 and CDR2 from the germline V gene are KGHDR and SFDVKD. The ends were cut back, 3 bases at V and 5 bases at J, with 15 bases in the middle. The CDR3 protein is CATSDGSGAAETQYF. The CDR3 DNA sequence: TGTGCCACCAGTGATGGGTCAGGGGCGGCGGAGACCCAGTACTTC.

The chain couples TRBV19 to TRBJ2-3; 7 positions match TRBD1. Germline assignment: CDR1 LNHDA and CDR2 SQIVND (reference sequence). CDR3 length: 15 amino acids. Losses at the gene ends were 1 base for V and 6 bases for J; bases not matched to a gene: 7. The CDR3 reads CASSIALTGKDTQYF. The CDR3 DNA sequence: TGTGCCAGTAGTATAGCCCTGACAGGGAAGGATACGCAGTATTTT.

The chain couples TRBV7-9 to TRBJ2-5; 8 bases agree with TRBD1. Germline V lookup: CDR1 SEHNR, CDR2 FQNEAQ (reference sequence). The length of the CDR3 is 13 residues. With V trimmed by 4 bases and J by 4 bases, 2 bases remained unmatched. The CDR3 loop is CASSSDRGETQYF. The CDR3 DNA reads TGTGCCAGCAGCTCCGACAGGGGAGAGACCCAGTACTTC.

This CDR3 reads CASSSGQGAQSGYTF. For the CDR3, the DNA is TGTGCCAGCAGTTCGGGACAGGGGGCGCAAAGTGGCTACACCTTC. This chain connects TRBV28 to TRBJ1-2; the match to TRBD1 covers 12 bases. The CDR3 has 15 amino acids. The germline V gene encodes CDR1 MDHEN and CDR2 SYDVKM. Losses at the gene ends were 4 bases for V and 7 bases for J; bases not matched to a gene: 7.

This clone was detected only a few times. This chain connects TRBV4-3 to TRBJ2-1; TRBD1 aligns across 9 bases. The germline V gene encodes CDR1 LGHNA and CDR2 YSLEER. The CDR3 spans 13 residues. The V gene end was trimmed by 3 bases and the J gene end by 12 bases; junction bases not matched to a gene: 6. Here the CDR3 reads CASSHGTGNWQFF. DNA for the CDR3: TGCGCCAGCAGCCATGGGACAGGGAATTGGCAGTTCTTC.

This rearrangement joins TRBV7-9 to TRBJ1-1; D perhaps matches TRBD1 (5 bases). Germline V gene data show CDR1 as SEHNR and CDR2 as FQNEAQ (reference sequence). This CDR3 is 12 amino acids long. V lost 2 bases and J 8 bases, leaving 9 bases between the germline ends. Written as DNA, the CDR3 is TGTGCCAGCAGCTTAAGGGGCTCAGAAGCTTTCTTT. Its translation is CASSLRGSEAFF.

V gene TRBV4-3 combines with J gene TRBJ2-3; TRBD2 aligns across 11 bases. V lost 5 bases and J lost 4; bases outside the gene matches: 11. CDR3 length equals 17 residues. CDR1 LGHNA and CDR2 YSLEER come from the germline V gene. The CDR3 region is CASSRTLAGGHADTQYF. CDR3 bases: TGCGCCAGCAGCAGGACCTTAGCGGGGGGGCACGCAGATACGCAGTATTTT.

This chain links TRBV6-2 or TRBV6-3 with TRBJ2-5; 8 bases are shared with TRBD2. The V gene's germline CDR1 is MNHEY and CDR2 SVGEGT. The junction had 9 bases not matched to a gene; V was cut back by 4 bases and J by 5 bases. This CDR3 is 15 amino acids long. CDR3 DNA sequence: TGTGCCAGCAGTTTCGCCGGGGGGGAGGTGGAGACCCAGTACTTC. Protein product: CASSFAGGEVETQYF.

This clone has only one observation. The chain recombines TRBV5-6 with TRBJ2-3; 8 bases agree with TRBD2. V shed 4 bases and J 5 bases; nucleotides not matched to a gene: 15. CDR1 SGHDT and CDR2 YYEEEE come from the germline V gene. The CDR3 has 17 amino acids. Here the CDR3 DNA reads TGTGCCAGCAGCCTGTACTCCGGGGGGGCCGGTTTAGATACGCAGTATTTT. Its translation: CASSLYSGGAGLDTQYF.

The chain employs TRBV4-2 and TRBJ2-1, with 8 bases matching TRBD2. Per germline, CDR1 LGHNA and CDR2 YNFKEQ. Germline trimming cut 0 bases from V and 7 bases from J; bases unmatched to any gene: 5. CDR3 length equals 15 residues. CDR3: CASSQDRRGVNEQFF. Here the CDR3 DNA reads TGTGCCAGCAGCCAAGATCGGCGGGGGGTAAATGAGCAGTTCTTC.

This clone occurred a few times. The chain carries TRBV11-3 and TRBJ1-1; no clear D. The CDR3 extends over 12 amino acids. Germline V gene data show CDR1 as SGHNT and CDR2 as YENEEA. The V gene lost 6 bases and the J gene lost 4 bases, with 9 bases spanning the gap. The CDR3 loop is CASSLSITEAFF. CDR3 nucleotide sequence: TGTGCCAGCAGTTTGAGTATCACTGAAGCTTTCTTT.

The chain joins TRBV6-6 to TRBJ1-1, with TRBD1 matching 9 bases. The CDR3 totals 16 residues. Germline V gene sequence: CDR1 MNHNY, CDR2 SVGAGI (reference sequence). V lost 5 bases and J lost 6; bases outside the gene matches: 13. The CDR3 coding sequence is TGTGCCAGCAGTGTCAACAGGGGGCTTCCCGACCCTGAAGCTTTCTTT. It is translated as CASSVNRGLPDPEAFF.

This clone has a handful of counts. The chain uses TRBV5-4 and TRBJ1-4, with no clear D. The CDR3 runs 15 residues. The germline V and J ends were trimmed by 4 bases and 5 bases, with 15 bases remaining between them. Germline V gives CDR1 SGHNT, CDR2 YYREEE (reference sequence). The CDR3 region has the DNA TGTGCCAGCAGCCCCAATCGGGGTGCGAATGAAAAACTGTTTTTT. Protein sequence: CASSPNRGANEKLFF.

The V gene is TRBV19, the J gene TRBJ1-5, with TRBD1 as a possible D gene (5 bases). Germline V gene sequence: CDR1 LNHDA, CDR2 SQIVND (reference sequence). The CDR3 runs 13 residues. V dropped 5 bases and J dropped 4 bases, with 9 bases sitting between them. The CDR3 sequence is CASSSGGNQPQHF. The CDR3 DNA reads as TGTGCCAGTAGTTCGGGGGGAAATCAGCCCCAGCATTTT.

The chain links TRBV19 to TRBJ2-7, with D possibly TRBD2 on 6 matching bases. The length of the CDR3 is 13 residues. V shed 5 bases and J shed 2 bases, with 10 bases lying between them. In germline, CDR1 is LNHDA, CDR2 SQIVND (reference sequence). CDR3 region: CASSPGLTYEQYF. CDR3 DNA sequence: TGTGCCAGTAGTCCGGGACTGACCTACGAGCAGTACTTC.

The gene calls are TRBV5-1 and TRBJ2-7; the match to TRBD2 covers 8 bases. The CDR3 loop spans 15 amino acids. The germline CDR1 and CDR2 sequences are SGHRS and YFSETQ. V lost 4 bases, J lost 2 bases, and 8 bases stayed unmatched. CDR3 nucleotide sequence: TGCGCCAGCAGCCAAGAAGCGGGGGCGGCCTACGAGCAGTACTTC. Translation gives CASSQEAGAAYEQYF.

This chain links TRBV11-3 with TRBJ1-4; the D is unclear. The CDR3 consists of 15 residues. The germline gives CDR1 SGHNT, CDR2 YENEEA. V was shortened by 5 bases and J by 5 bases, with 15 bases between the two germline ends. The CDR3 sequence is CASSASLTGNEKLFF. CDR3 bases: TGTGCCAGCAGCGCTAGTTTAACGGGAAATGAAAAACTGTTTTTT.

V gene TRBV5-4 combines with J gene TRBJ1-2, with D possibly matching TRBD1 (6 bases). CDR1 SGHNT and CDR2 YYREEE come from the germline V gene (reference sequence). V shed 4 bases and J shed 1 base, with 14 bases lying between them. This CDR3 spans 15 amino acids. In DNA, the CDR3 is TGTGCCAGCAGCACCCGGGACATAATTAACTATGGCTACACCTTC. Translation gives CASSTRDIINYGYTF.

The rearrangement uses TRBV9 and TRBJ1-1, with D unresolved. Trimming pared 1 base from V and 1 base from J, leaving 11 bases between. The CDR3 runs to 15 residues. Germline-derived CDR1 and CDR2 are SGDLS and YYNGEE. The CDR3 DNA sequence: TGTGCCAGCAGCGTACTCCCGGCGGAGAACACTGAAGCTTTCTTT. It codes for CASSVLPAENTEAFF.

V usage is TRBV18 and J usage is TRBJ1-4, with D unresolved. V was trimmed by 3 bases and J by 8 bases, leaving 13 bases between them. CDR3 length: 14 amino acids. Germline-derived CDR1 and CDR2 are KGHSH and LQKENI. The CDR3 protein is CASSPWEGGEKLFF. As DNA, the CDR3 is TGTGCCAGCTCACCTTGGGAGGGCGGAGAAAAACTGTTTTTT.

This sequence joins TRBV7-2 and TRBJ2-3; the match to TRBD2 covers 8 bases. Per germline, CDR1 SGHTA and CDR2 FQGNSA. The CDR3 is made up of 18 amino acids. The trim removed 4 bases at V and 4 bases at J, leaving 16 bases unmatched. CDR3 loop: CASSSGLYVGGAADTQYF. The CDR3 coding sequence is TGTGCCAGCAGCTCAGGGTTGTACGTCGGGGGGGCCGCAGATACGCAGTATTTT.

The V gene is TRBV6-6, the J gene TRBJ2-1, with TRBD2 identical over 9 bases. This CDR3 is built from 15 residues. CDR1 and CDR2 (germline): MNHNY, SVGAGI (reference sequence). With V trimmed by 2 bases and J by 6 bases, 5 bases remained unmatched. CDR3 DNA sequence: TGTGCCAGCAGTTACGGGATAGCGGGGGTCAATGAGCAGTTCTTC. It codes for CASSYGIAGVNEQFF.

The chain recombines TRBV10-1 with TRBJ2-2, with D possibly being TRBD1 (6 bases). Germline CDR1 and CDR2: WNHNN and SYGVQD (reference sequence). The V and J ends lost 0 bases and 4 bases respectively, with 9 bases between them. CDR3 length: 15 residues. The CDR3 DNA reads TGCGCCAGCAGTGAGTCGGCCAGGGGCACCGGGGAGCTGTTTTTT. It yields the protein CASSESARGTGELFF.

This chain uses TRBV21-1 with TRBJ1-6; the table's TRBD1 call for D was not verified on the DNA. TRBV21-1 is reported as a pseudogene. This CDR3 is 16 amino acids long. The CDR3 here is CASTQGAGSENSPLHF. CDR3 in DNA: TGTGCCAGCACACAGGGGGCGGGGTCGGAGAATTCACCCCTCCACTTT.

CDR3 in amino acids: CASSRLGQVLKGYTF. The CDR3 DNA reads TGCGCCAGCAGCCGGTTAGGACAGGTGCTGAAAGGCTACACCTTC. J is TRBJ1-2 and V is TRBV4-1, with TRBD1 identical over 7 bases. Germline loops: CDR1 MGHRA, CDR2 YSYEKL. V gave up 4 bases and J gave up 8 bases; unmatched junction bases: 13. There are 15 residues in the CDR3.